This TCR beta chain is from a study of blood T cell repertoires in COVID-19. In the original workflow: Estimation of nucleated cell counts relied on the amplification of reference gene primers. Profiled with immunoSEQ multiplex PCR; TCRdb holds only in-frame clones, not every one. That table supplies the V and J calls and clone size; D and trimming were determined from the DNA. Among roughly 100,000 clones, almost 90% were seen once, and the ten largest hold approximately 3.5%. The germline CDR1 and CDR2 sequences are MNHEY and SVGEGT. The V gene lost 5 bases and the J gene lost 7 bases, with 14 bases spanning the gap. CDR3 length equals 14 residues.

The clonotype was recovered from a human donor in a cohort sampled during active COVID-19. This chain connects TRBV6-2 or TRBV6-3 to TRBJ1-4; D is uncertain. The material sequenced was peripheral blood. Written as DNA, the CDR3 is TGTGCCAGCAGTACACGACGGGAAGGTGAAAAACTGTTTTTT. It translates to CASSTRREGEKLFF.